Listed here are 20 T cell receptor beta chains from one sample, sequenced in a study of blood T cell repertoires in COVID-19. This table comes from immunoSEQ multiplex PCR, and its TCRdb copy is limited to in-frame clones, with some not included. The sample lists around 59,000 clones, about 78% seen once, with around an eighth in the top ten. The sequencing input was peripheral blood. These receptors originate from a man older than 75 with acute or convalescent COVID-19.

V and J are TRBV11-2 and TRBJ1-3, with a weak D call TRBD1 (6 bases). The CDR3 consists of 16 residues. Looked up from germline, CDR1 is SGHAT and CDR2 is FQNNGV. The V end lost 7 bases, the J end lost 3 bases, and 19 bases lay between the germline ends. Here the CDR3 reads CASTFRTGSFGNTIYF. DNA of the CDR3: TGTGCCAGCACCTTTCGTACAGGGTCTTTTGGAAACACCATATATTTT.

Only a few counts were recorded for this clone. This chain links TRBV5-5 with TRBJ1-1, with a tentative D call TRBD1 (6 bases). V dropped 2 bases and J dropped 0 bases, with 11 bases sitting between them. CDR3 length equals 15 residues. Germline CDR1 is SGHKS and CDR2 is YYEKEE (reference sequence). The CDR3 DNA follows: TGTGCCAGCAGCTTACAGGGCCAACTGAACACTGAAGCTTTCTTT. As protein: CASSLQGQLNTEAFF.

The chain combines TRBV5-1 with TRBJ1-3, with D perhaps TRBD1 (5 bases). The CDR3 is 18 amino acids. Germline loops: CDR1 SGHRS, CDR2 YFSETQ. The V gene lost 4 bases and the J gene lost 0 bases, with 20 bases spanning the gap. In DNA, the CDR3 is TGCGCCAGCAGCACCACGACAGCGACCATTTTCTCTGGAAACACCATATATTTT. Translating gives CASSTTTATIFSGNTIYF.

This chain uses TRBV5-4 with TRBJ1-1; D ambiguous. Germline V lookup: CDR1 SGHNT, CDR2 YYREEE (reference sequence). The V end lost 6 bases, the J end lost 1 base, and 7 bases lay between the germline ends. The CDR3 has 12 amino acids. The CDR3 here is CASKSGNTEAFF. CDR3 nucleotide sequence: TGTGCCAGCAAGTCGGGGAACACTGAAGCTTTCTTT.

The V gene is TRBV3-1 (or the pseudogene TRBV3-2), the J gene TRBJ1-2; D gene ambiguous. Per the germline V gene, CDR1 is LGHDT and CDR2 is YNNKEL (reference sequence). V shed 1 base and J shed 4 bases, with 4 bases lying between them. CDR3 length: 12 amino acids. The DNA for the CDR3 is TGTGCCAGCAGCCAAGGAGGCTATGGCTACACCTTC. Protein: CASSQGGYGYTF.

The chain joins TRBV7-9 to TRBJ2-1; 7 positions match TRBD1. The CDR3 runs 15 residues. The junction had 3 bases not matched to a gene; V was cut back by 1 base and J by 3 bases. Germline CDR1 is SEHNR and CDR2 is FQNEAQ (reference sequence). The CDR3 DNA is TGTGCCAGCAGCTTAGAAGGGGGCCTCTACAATGAGCAGTTCTTC. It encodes CASSLEGGLYNEQFF.

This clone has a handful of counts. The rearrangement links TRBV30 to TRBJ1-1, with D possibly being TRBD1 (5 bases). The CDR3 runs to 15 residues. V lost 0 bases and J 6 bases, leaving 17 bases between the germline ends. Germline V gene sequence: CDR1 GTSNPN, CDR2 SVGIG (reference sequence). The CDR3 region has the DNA TGTGCCTGGAGTGTGGGTTCGGGGGTGAATCCTGAAGCTTTCTTT. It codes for CAWSVGSGVNPEAFF.

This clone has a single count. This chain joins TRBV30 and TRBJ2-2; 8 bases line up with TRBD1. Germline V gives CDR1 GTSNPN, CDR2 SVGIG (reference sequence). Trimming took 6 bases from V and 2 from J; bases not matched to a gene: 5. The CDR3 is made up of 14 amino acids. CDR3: CACAGTGNTGELFF. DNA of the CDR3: TGTGCCTGCGCAGGGACAGGAAACACCGGGGAGCTGTTTTTT.

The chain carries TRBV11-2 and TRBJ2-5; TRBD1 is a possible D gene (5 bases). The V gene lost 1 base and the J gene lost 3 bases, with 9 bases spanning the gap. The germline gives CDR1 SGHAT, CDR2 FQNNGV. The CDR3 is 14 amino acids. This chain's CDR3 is CASSLGQGEETQYF. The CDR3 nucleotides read TGTGCCAGCAGCTTAGGGCAGGGTGAAGAGACCCAGTACTTC.

The CDR3 region is CASSETGGNQPQHF. In DNA form, the CDR3 reads TGTGCCAGCTCAGAGACAGGGGGCAATCAGCCCCAGCATTTT. V is TRBV18 and J is TRBJ1-5; TRBD1 matches 8 bases. V trimming: 5 bases; J trimming: 2 bases; junction bases outside the gene matches: 2. This CDR3 is 14 amino acids long. Per germline, CDR1 KGHSH and CDR2 LQKENI.

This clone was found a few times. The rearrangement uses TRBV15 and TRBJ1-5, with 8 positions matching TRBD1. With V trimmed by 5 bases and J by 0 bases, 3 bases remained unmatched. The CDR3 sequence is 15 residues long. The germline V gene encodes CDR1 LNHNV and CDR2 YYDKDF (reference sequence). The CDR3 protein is CATSPDRDSNQPQHF. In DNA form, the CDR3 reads TGTGCCACCAGCCCGGACAGGGATAGCAATCAGCCCCAGCATTTT.

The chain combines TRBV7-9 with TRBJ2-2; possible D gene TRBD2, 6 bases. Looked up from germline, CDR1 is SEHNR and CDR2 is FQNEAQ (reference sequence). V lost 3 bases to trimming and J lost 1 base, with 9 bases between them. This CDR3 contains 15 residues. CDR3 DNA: TGTGCCAGCAGCTTTAGCGGAGGGAACACCGGGGAGCTGTTTTTT. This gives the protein CASSFSGGNTGELFF.

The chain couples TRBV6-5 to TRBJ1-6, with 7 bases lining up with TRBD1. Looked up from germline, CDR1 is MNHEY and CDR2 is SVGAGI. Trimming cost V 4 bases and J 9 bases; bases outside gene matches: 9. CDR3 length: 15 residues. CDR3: CASSFFSGGSSPLHF. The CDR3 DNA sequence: TGTGCCAGCAGTTTCTTCTCAGGGGGGAGTTCACCCCTCCACTTT.

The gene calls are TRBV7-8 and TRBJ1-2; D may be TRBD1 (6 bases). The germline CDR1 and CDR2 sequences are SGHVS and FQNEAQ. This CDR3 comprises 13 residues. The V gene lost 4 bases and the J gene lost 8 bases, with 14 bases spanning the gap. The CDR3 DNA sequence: TGTGCCAGCAGCTCAACAGGGAATTGGGGCTACACCTTC. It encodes CASSSTGNWGYTF.

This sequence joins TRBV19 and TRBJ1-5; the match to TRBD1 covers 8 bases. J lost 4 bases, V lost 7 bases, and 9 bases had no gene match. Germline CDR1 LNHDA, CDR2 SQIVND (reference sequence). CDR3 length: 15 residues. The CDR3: CASNRRQGQNQPQHF. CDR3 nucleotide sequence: TGTGCCAGTAATCGGCGACAGGGGCAGAATCAGCCCCAGCATTTT.

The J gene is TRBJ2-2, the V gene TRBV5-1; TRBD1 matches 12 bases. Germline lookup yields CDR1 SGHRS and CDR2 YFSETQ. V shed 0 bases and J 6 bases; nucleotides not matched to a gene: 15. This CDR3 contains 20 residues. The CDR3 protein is CASSLAWGQGAIPGAGELFF. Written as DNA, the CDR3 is TGCGCCAGCAGCTTGGCCTGGGGACAGGGGGCTATCCCTGGGGCCGGGGAGCTGTTTTTT.

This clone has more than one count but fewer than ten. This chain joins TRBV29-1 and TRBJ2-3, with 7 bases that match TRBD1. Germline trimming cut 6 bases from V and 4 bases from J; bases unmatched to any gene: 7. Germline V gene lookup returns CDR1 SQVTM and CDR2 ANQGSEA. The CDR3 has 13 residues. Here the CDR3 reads CSVGDSLADTQYF. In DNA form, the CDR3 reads TGCAGCGTGGGGGACAGCCTCGCAGATACGCAGTATTTT.

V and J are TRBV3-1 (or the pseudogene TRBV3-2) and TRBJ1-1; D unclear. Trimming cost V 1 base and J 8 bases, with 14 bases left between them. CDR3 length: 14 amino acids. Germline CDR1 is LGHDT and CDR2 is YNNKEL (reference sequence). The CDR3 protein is CASSQGGGAREAFF. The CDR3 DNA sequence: TGTGCCAGCAGCCAAGGGGGAGGAGCGAGAGAAGCTTTCTTT.

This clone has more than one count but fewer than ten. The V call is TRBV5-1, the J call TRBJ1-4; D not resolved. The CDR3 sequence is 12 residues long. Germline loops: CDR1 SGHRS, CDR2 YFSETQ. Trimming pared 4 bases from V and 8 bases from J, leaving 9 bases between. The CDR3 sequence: CASSPRGEKLFF. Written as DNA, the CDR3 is TGCGCCAGCAGCCCACGGGGAGAAAAACTGTTTTTT.

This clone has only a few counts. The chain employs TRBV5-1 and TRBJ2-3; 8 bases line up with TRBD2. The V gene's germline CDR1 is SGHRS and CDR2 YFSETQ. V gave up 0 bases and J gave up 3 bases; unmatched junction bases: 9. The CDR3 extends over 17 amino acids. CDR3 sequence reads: CASSLVRLAGGTDTQYF. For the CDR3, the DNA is TGCGCCAGCAGCTTGGTCCGTCTGGCGGGAGGTACAGATACGCAGTATTTT.